This T cell receptor beta chain stems from a study of post-analysis software for immune sequencing data. The study, taken as a whole, reports: Compared with controls, patients had more of about 5 TRBV segments, including TRBV5-6, TRBV5-1 and TRBV20-1. Significantly lower normalized Chao1 diversity was seen in multiple sclerosis patients than in controls.

This clonotype was counted many times. Its cognate antigen is unknown. Every TCR beta cDNA library bore unique molecular identifiers. TCRdb re-called the PCR reads with MiXCR, one entry per CDR3 protein. The table lists about 260,000 distinct CDR3 sequences, 36% of them singletons, with more than 4% in the top ten. The CDR3 loop spans 15 amino acids. The ends lost 7 bases at V and 2 bases at J; junction bases unmatched: 11. CDR1 is SGDLS and CDR2 is YYNGEE in the germline V gene. Sequenced: blood. The sequence came from a girl between 5 and 17 years old with multiple sclerosis. V is TRBV9 and J is TRBJ2-5; the match to TRBD2 covers 7 bases. The CDR3 DNA follows: TGTGCCAGCGGGGAGGTGGCTAGCGGACAAGAGACCCAGTACTTC. Translated, it gives CASGEVASGQETQYF.